This T cell receptor (beta chain) was captured by sequencing in a study of T cell responses to AZD1222 COVID-19 vaccine. TCRdb's table, derived via immunoSEQ multiplex PCR, lists solely in-frame clones and lacks some. The data show roughly 45,000 clones, around four fifths seen once. Study results and limitations: The study reported that nearly half of spike-specific TCRs target unmutated variant regions. CD4 TCRs associated with vaccination spanned spike, dominating at 160-218 and 743-854.

As regards this clone: Its antigen is not identified.

CDR1 is SGHVS, CDR2 FQNEAQ, per germline. V shed 2 bases and J 1 base; nucleotides not matched to a gene: 4. This CDR3 is built from 15 residues. This specimen was peripheral blood, taken 28 days after the second AZD1222 dose. The V and J genes are TRBV7-8 and TRBJ1-1; 7 bases agree with TRBD1. The TCR was taken from an adult who received the AZD1222 COVID-19 vaccine. The CDR3 bases are TGTGCCAGCAGCTTATTGGGACAGAGGAACACTGAAGCTTTCTTT. The encoded protein is CASSLLGQRNTEAFF. Using reference TRBV7-8 and TRBJ1-1 for the parts outside the CDR3, the full variable domain is GAGVSQSPRYKVAKRGQDVALRCDPISGHVSLFWYQQALGQGPEFLTYFQNEAQLDKSGLPSDRFFAERPEGSVSTLKIQRTQQEDSAVYLCASSLLGQRNTEAFFGQGTRLTVV.